Listed below are T cell receptor beta chains from one sample, sequenced in a study of blood T cell repertoires in COVID-19. Repertoires were generated with immunoSEQ multiplex PCR, while TCRdb's copy carries only in-frame clones and drops some. The sample contains hundreds of thousands of clones, 80% to 90% of which appear only once. The sequenced sample was PBMCs or T cells enriched from blood (not recorded which). These receptors were obtained from a man between 40 and 49 years old who had recovered from COVID-19. The CDR3 runs from the conserved cysteine through the conserved F or W. A D gene is named only where the DNA matches it firmly. Clone size is given for some rows only: seen once, a few or many times, or a class if the clone is expanded.

j_gene,d_gene,v_gene,abundance,CDR3nt,CDR3aa
TRBJ1-1,NA,TRBV7-3,few,TGTGCCAGCAGCTTTTTCGCGGACACTGAAGCTTTCTTT,CASSFFADTEAFF
TRBJ2-3,TRBD1,TRBV5-6,NA,TGTGCCAGCAGCTTCACTCCCGGGACAGGGTACGGCACAGATACGCAGTATTTT,CASSFTPGTGYGTDTQYF
TRBJ2-7,NA,TRBV7-9,NA,TGTGCCAGCAGCTTAGTTGTCGGAGTCCCGATAAACGAGCAGTACTTC,CASSLVVGVPINEQYF
TRBJ1-1,NA,TRBV28,few,TGTGCCAGCAGTTTACTGGGGGGGCGCACTGAAGCTTTCTTT,CASSLLGGRTEAFF
TRBJ2-7,NA,TRBV10-3,NA,TGTGCCATCAGTGCTGCAGGGTCACGGGAGCAGTACTTC,CAISAAGSREQYF
TRBJ2-7,NA,TRBV21-1,NA,TGTGCCAGCAGCACTCCCGGGACAGGTTCCTACGAGCAGTACTTC,CASSTPGTGSYEQYF
TRBJ1-5,NA,TRBV11-2,few,TGTGCCAGCAGCCCGGGTGGGGGGGGCTTAAATCAGCCCCAGCATTTT,CASSPGGGGLNQPQHF
TRBJ1-1,NA,TRBV4-3,NA,TGCGCCAGCAGCCCGGGGTTTGGTCTCCAGATGAACACTGAAGCTTTCTTT,CASSPGFGLQMNTEAFF
TRBJ2-7,NA,TRBV27,NA,TGTGCCAGCAGTCCCGCCGGGATTAGCTCCTACGAGCAGTACTTC,CASSPAGISSYEQYF
TRBJ1-1,NA,TRBV9,once,TGTGCCAGCAGCGCGGACATCACTGAAGCTTTCTTT,CASSADITEAFF
TRBJ2-3,TRBD2,TRBV10-3,NA,TGTGCCATCAGTGAGGCGGGAGGCAGACAAGATACGCAGTATTTT,CAISEAGGRQDTQYF
TRBJ1-6,NA,TRBV7-9,NA,TGTGCCAGCAGCTTAGCGGCTGTTAATTCACCCCTCCACTTT,CASSLAAVNSPLHF
TRBJ1-2,TRBD1,TRBV9,NA,TGTGCCAGCAGCGAGCCTGGGACAGCGAGAGGCTACACCTTC,CASSEPGTARGYTF
TRBJ1-2,TRBD1,TRBV5-6,NA,TGTGCCAGCAGCTCCGGGACAGGGATAGTCTACACCTTC,CASSSGTGIVYTF
TRBJ2-5,NA,TRBV24-1,NA,TGTGCCACCAGTGATTTAGCGACCCAGTACTTC,CATSDLATQYF
TRBJ1-3,NA,TRBV10-3,NA,TGTGCCATCAGTGAGTCGATGGCGGGGACCATATATTTT,CAISESMAGTIYF
TRBJ2-5,TRBD1,TRBV4-2,NA,TGTGCCAGCAGCCAAAACGACGTACAGGGGGCGCGCCAAGAGACCCAGTACTTC,CASSQNDVQGARQETQYF
TRBJ2-2,TRBD1,TRBV7-9,NA,TGTGCCAGCAGCAAAGCCCCGGGACAGGGGAACACCGGGGAGCTGTTTTTT,CASSKAPGQGNTGELFF
TRBJ1-6,NA,TRBV4-1,NA,TGCGCCAGCAGCCAAGACTATAGCACGACCAACCCCGATTCACCCCTCCACTTT,CASSQDYSTTNPDSPLHF
TRBJ1-3,NA,TRBV11-2,NA,TGTGCCAGCAGCTTACGGGGGGACCCTGGAAACACCATATATTTT,CASSLRGDPGNTIYF
TRBJ1-4,TRBD1,TRBV7-2,NA,TGTGCCAGCAGCTTAGTCAGGGGGCTGCCTAATGAAAAACTGTTTTTT,CASSLVRGLPNEKLFF
TRBJ1-4,TRBD1,TRBV19,NA,TGTGCCAGTAGAGGCAGGGGGGAATTTAATGAAAAACTGTTTTTT,CASRGRGEFNEKLFF
TRBJ2-5,NA,TRBV6-5,large,TGTGCCAGCAGTCTAACTTATAGTGTAGAGGAGACCCAGTACTTC,CASSLTYSVEETQYF
TRBJ1-5,NA,TRBV9,NA,TGTGCCAGCAGCCATGGGGGGGGTAATCAGCCCCAGCATTTT,CASSHGGGNQPQHF
TRBJ2-5,NA,TRBV5-6,NA,TGTGCCAGCAGCTTGGCCCAACAAGAGACCCAGTACTTC,CASSLAQQETQYF
TRBJ2-3,NA,TRBV9,NA,TGTGCCAGCAGCGTTAGCGGAACACCCACAGATACGCAGTATTTT,CASSVSGTPTDTQYF
TRBJ2-1,TRBD2,TRBV9,NA,TGTGCCAGCAGCGAACTGGGGGGGACTAGTATTATCGAGCAGTTCTTC,CASSELGGTSIIEQFF
TRBJ2-2,TRBD2,TRBV11-3,once,TGTGCCAGCATGGCACTAGCGGGGGGGCACGGGGAGCTGTTTTTT,CASMALAGGHGELFF
TRBJ2-1,TRBD2,TRBV3-1/TRBV3-2,NA,TGTGCCAGCAGCCAAGATCTTGGAGCGGGAGGGTACAATGAGCAGTTCTTC,CASSQDLGAGGYNEQFF
TRBJ1-5,NA,TRBV18,NA,TGTGCCAGCTCACTCCAGGGGTTGTACAATCAGCCCCAGCATTTT,CASSLQGLYNQPQHF
TRBJ2-7,TRBD2,TRBV15,NA,TGTGCCACCAGCAGAGACTATGGGAGGGGAGCCGAGCAGTACTTC,CATSRDYGRGAEQYF
TRBJ2-5,NA,TRBV4-1,NA,TGCGCCAGCAGCCAAGTGGTCGGCGGAGAGACCCAGTACTTC,CASSQVVGGETQYF
TRBJ2-1,TRBD2,TRBV24-1,once,TGTGCCACCAGTGATACTAGCGGGAGAGTGAATGAGCAGTTCTTC,CATSDTSGRVNEQFF
TRBJ2-7,NA,TRBV5-1,once,TGCGCCAGCAGCATAGACAGTTCCCCTGGCTACGAGCAGTACTTC,CASSIDSSPGYEQYF
TRBJ2-7,TRBD1,TRBV18,NA,TGTGCCAGCTCACCACCCAACCGGGACAGGGGAGACCACGAGCAGTACTTC,CASSPPNRDRGDHEQYF
TRBJ1-2,TRBD1,TRBV3-1/TRBV3-2,NA,TGTGCCAGCAGCCTGGACAGGGCCTCTAACTATGGCTACACCTTC,CASSLDRASNYGYTF
TRBJ2-7,NA,TRBV6-5,NA,TGTGCCAGCAGTCTGACAGCCTACGAGCAGTACTTC,CASSLTAYEQYF
TRBJ2-7,TRBD2,TRBV28,NA,TGTGCCAGCAGTCGCCCGGGACTAGCGGGAGGAAGTTACGAGCAGTACTTC,CASSRPGLAGGSYEQYF
TRBJ2-1,TRBD2,TRBV7-2,NA,TGTGCCAGCAGCCAGGGACTAGCGTACAATGAGCAGTTCTTC,CASSQGLAYNEQFF
TRBJ2-5,NA,TRBV12-3/TRBV12-4,NA,TGTGCCAGCAGTACCAGGGGCGCGGAGACCCAGTACTTC,CASSTRGAETQYF
TRBJ2-7,NA,TRBV19,NA,TGTGCCAGTAGTATAGATGGCGGCAGCTACGAGCAGTACTTC,CASSIDGGSYEQYF
TRBJ2-7,NA,TRBV5-6,NA,TGTGCCAGCAGCGCGCGGGGCCAGCAGTACTTC,CASSARGQQYF
TRBJ1-4,NA,TRBV2,NA,TGTGCCAGCAGTCCGGGGGTAGGGAATGAAAAACTGTTTTTT,CASSPGVGNEKLFF
TRBJ1-1,NA,TRBV19,NA,TGTGCCAGTAGTTCGTCCGACACTGAAGCTTTCTTT,CASSSSDTEAFF
TRBJ2-5,TRBD1,TRBV5-1,NA,TGCGCCAGCTTTACCGGGACAGGGGGCTGGGAGACCCAGTACTTC,CASFTGTGGWETQYF
TRBJ2-7,NA,TRBV5-8,NA,TGTGCCAGCAGCGCTCGAGGGGGAACCTACGAGCAGTACTTC,CASSARGGTYEQYF
TRBJ2-7,TRBD1,TRBV4-1,NA,TGCGCCAGCAGCCAAGGGATGACGGACAGGGGCTTTTACGAGCAGTACTTC,CASSQGMTDRGFYEQYF
TRBJ1-5,NA,TRBV7-2,NA,TGTGCCAGCAGCTCCTCCGGGTCTTCGAATCAGCCCCAGCATTTT,CASSSSGSSNQPQHF
TRBJ1-5,NA,TRBV7-8,NA,TGTGCCAGCAGCTTAGCAAGTGAGGGTCAGCCCCAGCATTTT,CASSLASEGQPQHF